Here is one T cell receptor beta chain with its context. It has no known antigen specificity. Per-nucleotide qualities are absent, and no much larger clonotype sits a single base away. TCR CDR3 regions were amplified from genomic DNA by multiplex PCR using the deep immunoSEQ assay. Extracted genomic DNA from each cell subset was spread evenly across all wells of several immunoSEQ 96-well plates, with each plate serving as a replicate. Each replicate PCR for sorted subsets received about 180 ng genomic DNA, equal to about 30,000 T cell genomes. Purified libraries were quantified with a Qubit 3.0 fluorometer, sized on a Bioanalyzer 2100, and re-quantified with the KAPA Library Quantification kit. A separate single-read 150-cycle Illumina NextSeq 550 flow cell was used to sequence each immunoSEQ 96-well plate. The paper's processing steps were these. Because only junctional sequences without quality scores were contained in the immunoSEQ output, filtering matching that applied to full-length reads could not be performed. Sequences were annotated with PyIR, a Python wrapper for IgBLAST v1.9, and V/J genes and CDR3 were assigned using IMGT germline references. Any read was removed if the V/J assignment was weak (E-value above 1e-6), the CDR3 was missing, or the read contained stop codons, out-of-frame junctions, or ambiguous translated residues. V3J clonotypes were defined as sequences sharing the same inferred V gene, J gene, and CDR3 amino acid sequence. Percentage overlap between repertoires was computed as shared unique clonotypes divided by the size of the smaller repertoire. RTK rarefaction, the Chao1 estimator, and Recon v2.1 estimates of unobserved clonotypes were used to assess repertoire richness. For all TCRbeta clonotypes obtained by the gDNA method from a few donors, generation probabilities were computed with OLGA. TCRdb carries this immuneACCESS record with in-frame sequences only. Its versions omit some clonotypes, under half of them owing to an unresolved V gene in the studies checked, with the rest unexplained. The DNA was the basis for D and trimming; V, J and clone size are from that table. Within this sample are under 600,000 clones, with about 97% of them counted one time only. The ten largest make up approximately 0.057% of the sample.

Healthy HIV-negative adults with no recently reported acute infections or vaccinations were included as donors. All donors were Caucasian adults living in Nashville, Tennessee, USA. CD4+ T cells were enriched by magnetic negative selection, after which naive cells were positively selected on CD45RA and the negative fraction was taken as the memory subset. Blood was obtained by leukapheresis, after which PBMCs were separated by Ficoll-Histopaque density gradient centrifugation and cryopreserved in liquid nitrogen vapor phase. Analytical flow cytometry was used to check the purity and quantity of each magnetically sorted T cell population. Genomic DNA was isolated from each sorted fraction and quantified by UV absorbance on a Nanodrop 2000c. The source of the sample is a study of shared clonotypes between healthy human individuals (dated by TCRdb to 2020 to 2022). Broadly, across the study: The cohort comprised two women and a few men aged 18 to 49 years. For each donor, CD4 naive and CD4 memory were each given three plates, CD8 naive was given two plates, and CD8 memory was given one plate. To estimate repertoire size and how much clonotypes are shared between individuals, the study performed deep sequencing of blood TCR repertoires from a few healthy adults. Different laboratories and diverse techniques were used to prepare libraries and sequence TCR repertoires, to increase sequencing depth and limit assay-specific biases. Between about 0.94 and 10 billion PBMCs per donor were obtained by leukapheresis. Study-level results and caveats: Naive subsets generally had larger estimated clonotype richness than memory subsets. Sharing across several donors was observed for about 5% of naive CD4, over 3% of naive CD8, over 2% of memory CD4, and around 0.42% of memory CD8 clonotypes. Compared with non-shared clonotypes, clonotypes shared by all four sorted-subset donors had higher generation probabilities. Rarefaction of sorted-subset datasets indicated incomplete sequencing despite the large sequencing depth. Because the study included a small number of donors, the genetic and exposure-history diversity represented was limited. Sampling was limited to blood, and TCR repertoires in tissue likely differ from TCR repertoires in blood. Based on pairwise subsampling, the degree of clonotype sharing among donors was expected to be affected by sequencing depth.

The origin of this receptor is a woman in her twenties or thirties in good health. Sequenced sample: naive CD4+ T cells sorted from blood. The sample's cell subset or site label, decoded: CD45RA+ positively selected.

At the DNA level, the sequence is TGTGCCAGCAGCTTAGGGAGGACGGCGAACACCGGGGAGCTGTTTTTT. It translates to CASSLGRTANTGELFF. The rearranged chain carries TRBV11-2 and TRBJ2-2; TRBD2 is possibly the D segment (5 matching bases). Trimming at the junction amounts to 1 base on V and 0 bases on J, and the germline ends lie 9 bases apart. Its CDR3 holds 16 amino acids, cysteine through phenylalanine. Here the CDR3 DNA is all that survives: 48 bases in frame from base 1. CDR1 is given as SGHAT and CDR2 as FQNNGV, both from the germline V gene. The CDR3, completed at both ends by the reference TRBV11-2 and TRBJ2-2 genes, gives the full variable domain EAGVAQSPRYKIIEKRQSVAFWCNPISGHATLYWYQQILGQGPKLLIQFQNNGVVDDSQLPKDRFSAERLKGVDSTLKIQPAKLEDSAVYLCASSLGRTANTGELFFGEGSRLTVL.